This T cell receptor (beta chain) was found in a study of shared clonotypes between healthy human individuals (dated by TCRdb to about 2020). About the study as a whole: The cohort included three men and a couple of women between 18 and 49 years of age. For each donor, CD4 naive and CD4 memory were each run on three plates, CD8 naive on two plates, and CD8 memory on one plate. To increase sequencing depth and limit assay-specific biases, different laboratories used diverse techniques to prepare libraries and sequence TCR repertoires. Blood TCR repertoires of about five healthy adults were deeply sequenced to estimate repertoire size and the extent of clonotype sharing between individuals. Each donor's leukapheresis produced roughly between roughly 0.85 and 10 billion PBMCs. General findings and caveats noted by the study authors: Based on pairwise subsampling, the degree of clonotype sharing among donors was expected to be affected by sequencing depth. Clonotypes shared by all four sorted-subset donors showed higher generation probabilities than non-shared clonotypes. Naive subsets generally had larger estimated clonotype richness than memory subsets did. The genetic and exposure-history diversity represented was limited by the small number of donors. Sampling was restricted to blood, and TCR repertoires in tissue are likely to differ from TCR repertoires in blood. Rarefaction of sorted-subset datasets indicated incomplete sequencing despite the large sequencing depth. Across a few donors, around 5% of naive CD4, 3% to 4% of naive CD8, 2.3% of memory CD4, and roughly 0.41% of memory CD8 clonotypes were shared.

CD8 naive samples were CD45RO-negative cells positively selected for CCR7, giving a CD45RA+CCR7+ population that excluded TemRA cells. The donors were healthy, HIV-negative adults who had no recently reported acute infections or vaccinations. Every donor was a Caucasian adult living in Nashville, Tennessee, USA. After blood collection by leukapheresis, PBMCs were isolated using Ficoll-Histopaque density gradient centrifugation and then cryopreserved in the vapor phase of liquid nitrogen. Purity and quantity of every magnetically sorted T cell population were checked by analytical flow cytometry. Genomic DNA was isolated from each sorted fraction and quantified by UV absorbance on a Nanodrop 2000c. From the cysteine up to the phenylalanine, the CDR3 has a length of 15 residues. The DNA shown is the 45-base CDR3, in frame from base 1. As encoded in the germline V gene (reference sequence), CDR1 is SEHNR while CDR2 is FQNEAQ. Trimming costs V 6 bases and J 2 bases, and their ends lie 13 bases apart.

With respect to this clone: Its cognate antigen has yet to be identified. No much larger clonotype is one base removed from it; base qualities were not supplied.

Using the deep immunoSEQ assay, TCR CDR3 regions were amplified from genomic DNA by multiplex PCR. Extracted genomic DNA from each cell subset was spread evenly across all wells of several immunoSEQ 96-well plates, with each plate serving as a replicate. For sorted subsets, each replicate PCR was loaded with roughly 190 ng genomic DNA, equivalent to about 30,000 T cell genomes. The purified libraries were quantified using a Qubit 3.0 fluorometer, sized with a Bioanalyzer 2100, and then quantified again using the KAPA Library Quantification kit. Every immunoSEQ 96-well plate was sequenced on a dedicated single-read 150-cycle Illumina NextSeq 550 flow cell. On the authors' methods: Because the immunoSEQ output included only junctional sequences and no quality scores, the filtering could not be the same as the filtering used for full-length reads. Sequences were annotated with PyIR, a Python wrapper for IgBLAST v1.9, and V/J genes and CDR3 were assigned using IMGT germline references. Any read was removed if the V/J assignment was weak (E-value above 1e-6), the CDR3 was missing, or the read contained stop codons, out-of-frame junctions, or ambiguous translated residues. V3J clonotypes were defined as sequences sharing the same inferred V gene, J gene, and CDR3 amino acid sequence. Percentage overlap between repertoires was computed as shared unique clonotypes divided by the size of the smaller repertoire. Repertoire richness was assessed with RTK rarefaction, the Chao1 estimator, and Recon v2.1 estimates of unobserved clonotypes. For all TCRbeta clonotypes obtained by the gDNA method from a handful of donors, generation probabilities were computed with OLGA. Entries here come from immuneACCESS through TCRdb and include only in-frame sequences with V and J called. Some clones fail to appear in such tables; in the studies checked, an unresolved V gene covers under half of the shortfall, and the cause of the remainder is unknown. The DNA was the basis for D and trimming; V, J and clone size are from that table. This sample gives hundreds of thousands of clones in total; roughly 95% of them show up just once. Approximately 0.11% of the sample belongs to the ten largest clones.

This chain joins TRBV7-9 to TRBJ2-2; the D gene lacks a confident call. The clonotype originates from a woman in her 30s in good health. Sequenced material: naive CD8+ T cells sorted from blood. The intended sense of this specimen's cell subset or site label: CD45RA+CCR7+. Here the CDR3 is given as CASSKTNFNTGELFF. The base sequence is TGTGCCAGCAGTAAAACGAATTTCAACACCGGGGAGCTGTTTTTT.